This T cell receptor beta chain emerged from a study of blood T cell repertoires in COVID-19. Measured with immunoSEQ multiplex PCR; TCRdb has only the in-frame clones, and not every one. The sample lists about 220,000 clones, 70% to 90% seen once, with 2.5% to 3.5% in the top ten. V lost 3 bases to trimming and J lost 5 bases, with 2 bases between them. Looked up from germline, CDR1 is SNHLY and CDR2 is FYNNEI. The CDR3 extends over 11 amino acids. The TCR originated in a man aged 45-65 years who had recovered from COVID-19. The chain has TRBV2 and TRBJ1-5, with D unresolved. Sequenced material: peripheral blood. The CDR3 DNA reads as TGTGCCAGCAGTGACGATCAGCCCCAGCATTTT. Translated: CASSDDQPQHF.